The 24 T cell receptor beta chains in this list originate from one sample, sequenced in a study of cytomegalovirus exposure and HLA in healthy donors listed by TCRdb under 2017. The library came from the immunoSEQ multiplex PCR assay. For the multiplex PCR, a mixture combining 60 forward primers for TCR Vbeta segments and 13 reverse primers for TCR Jbeta segments was used. TCRdb retrieved this table from immuneACCESS and kept in-frame rearrangements only. Not all clones are present; in checked studies, unresolved V genes account for under half, and no reason is known for the remainder. The sample table shows around 50,000 clones, and 80% are seen once. The ten most abundant clones make up 8% to 8.5% of the sample. Input material: PBMCs. The receptors were gathered from a man aged 25 to 40 in good health and CMV-seropositive.

The chain couples TRBV19 to TRBJ1-1, with 9 bases that match TRBD1. CDR3 length: 15 residues. CDR1 is LNHDA and CDR2 is SQIVND in the germline V gene (reference sequence). V trimming: 4 bases; J trimming: 5 bases; junction bases outside the gene matches: 8. As DNA, the CDR3 is TGTGCCAGTAGTACGGGACAGGGATGGGAGACTGAAGCTTTCTTT. It is translated as CASSTGQGWETEAFF.

CDR3 DNA sequence: TGCAGGGGAGACGGGCATGGCTACACCTTC. It is translated as CRGDGHGYTF. V and J are TRBV20-1 and TRBJ1-2; D not resolved. This CDR3 spans 10 amino acids. Germline V gene sequence: CDR1 DFQATT, CDR2 SNEGSKA (reference sequence).

With regard to this clone: One end of the junction is discordant with germline, which a read error may explain. Other DNA sequences in this sample translate to the same CDR3. The chain has TRBV5-5 and TRBJ2-7, with 8 bases aligning to TRBD2. CDR3 length equals 13 residues. Germline V gene lookup returns CDR1 SGHKS and CDR2 YYEKEE (reference sequence). The CDR3 DNA follows: TGTGCCAGCAGCTTCCGGGAGGGGGACGAGCAATACTTC. Translating it yields CASSFREGDEQYF.

The rearrangement uses TRBV5-1 and TRBJ1-1; D gene ambiguous. CDR3 length: 14 amino acids. The V end lost 0 bases, the J end lost 6 bases, and 12 bases lay between the germline ends. Germline values: CDR1 SGHRS, CDR2 YFSETQ. The CDR3 coding sequence is TGCGCCAGCAGCTTGGGAGTCCCACGTCCTGAAGCTTTCTTT. The encoded protein is CASSLGVPRPEAFF.

The chain has TRBV6-4 and TRBJ2-3, with 9 bases fitting TRBD1. V was pared by 6 bases and J by 12 bases, with 10 bases of the junction left unmatched. CDR1 is MRHNA, CDR2 SNTAGT, per germline. This CDR3 is built from 13 residues. The chain's CDR3 is CASSPGTGRTQYF. The CDR3 bases are TGTGCCAGCAGCCCCGGGACAGGGCGGACTCAGTATTTT.

The CDR3 protein is CASSPTKTLRVDSPLHF. The CDR3 DNA sequence: TGTGCCAGCAGTCCCACAAAAACCCTCAGGGTAGATTCACCCCTCCACTTT. The chain combines TRBV28 with TRBJ1-6; possibly TRBD1 for D (5 bases). Germline V gene lookup returns CDR1 MDHEN and CDR2 SYDVKM. The CDR3 has 17 residues. V was clipped by 5 bases and J by 8 bases, with 22 bases between them. Full variable domain (outside the CDR3, taken from reference TRBV28 and TRBJ1-6): DVKVTQSSRYLVKRTGEKVFLECVQDMDHENMFWYRQDPGLGLRLIYFSYDVKMKEKGDIPEGYSVSREKKERFSLILESASTNQTSMYLCASSPTKTLRVDSPLHFGNGTRLTVT.

This clone was observed a handful of times. The chain combines TRBV7-6 with TRBJ1-5, with 9 bases matching TRBD1. This CDR3 contains 15 residues. In germline, CDR1 is SGHVS, CDR2 FNYEAQ. Losses at the gene ends were 3 bases for V and 5 bases for J; bases not matched to a gene: 5. The CDR3, as DNA: TGTGCCAGCAGCTTGGGACAGGGTAGGGATCAGCCCCAGCATTTT. It translates to CASSLGQGRDQPQHF.

The rearrangement links TRBV28 to TRBJ1-4; TRBD1 might be the D (5 bases). Trimming shortened V by 0 bases and J by 0 bases, and 8 bases separated the two germline ends. There are 16 residues in the CDR3. Germline lookup yields CDR1 MDHEN and CDR2 SYDVKM. The CDR3 DNA reads TGTGCCAGCAGTTTATGGGCAGGGCCAACTAATGAAAAACTGTTTTTT. Protein product: CASSLWAGPTNEKLFF.

V usage is TRBV7-8 and J usage is TRBJ2-2; 10 bases align to TRBD2. This CDR3 comprises 16 residues. V gave up 10 bases and J gave up 1 base; unmatched junction bases: 9. The germline V gene has CDR1 SGHVS and CDR2 FQNEAQ. The CDR3, as DNA: TGTGCCACCACCCAGAGGACTAGCGGGAACACCGGGGAGCTGTTTTTT. It yields the protein CATTQRTSGNTGELFF.

The V and J genes are TRBV29-1 and TRBJ1-4; D may be TRBD1 (5 bases). The CDR3 covers 15 residues. Germline CDR1 reads SQVTM; CDR2 reads ANQGSEA. Trimming removed 5 bases from V and 5 bases from J, with 18 bases in between. The CDR3 DNA is TGCAGCGTTTCACGGGGGACGGGACGAAATGAAAAACTGTTTTTT. Translated: CSVSRGTGRNEKLFF.

About this clone: One end of the junction is discordant with germline, which a read error may explain. The chain joins TRBV27 to TRBJ2-1; TRBD2 agrees at 7 bases. CDR1 and CDR2 (germline): MNHEY, SMNVEV (reference sequence). The CDR3 length is 14 residues. The CDR3 sequence: CASSSTVRTSPVLF. CDR3 bases: TGTGCCAGCAGTTCCACCGTAAGGACTAGTCCGGTGCTCTTC.

To note about this clone: One junction end does not reproduce the germline sequence, and a read error may be involved. The chain has TRBV28 and TRBJ1-1; 7 bases map to TRBD1. Germline V gene lookup returns CDR1 MDHEN and CDR2 SYDVKM. This CDR3 spans 14 amino acids. The chain's CDR3 is CAGSYRGGATEAFF. Written as DNA, the CDR3 is TGTGCCGGCAGTTACAGGGGAGGTGCCACTGAAGCTTTCTTT.

The table lists this clone with a few counts. J is TRBJ1-1 and V is TRBV6-5; no firm D call. Trimming left V 6 bases short and J 0 bases short, with 14 bases between. The CDR3 sequence is 15 residues long. Per germline, CDR1 MNHEY and CDR2 SVGAGI. The CDR3 loop is CASRIDRSMNTEAFF. The CDR3, as DNA: TGTGCCAGCAGGATAGATCGGTCCATGAACACTGAAGCTTTCTTT.

The chain couples TRBV28 to TRBJ1-2; tentatively, D is TRBD1 (6 bases). There are 14 residues in the CDR3. V gave up 4 bases and J gave up 7 bases, with 16 bases separating them. Germline assignment: CDR1 MDHEN and CDR2 SYDVKM. The CDR3 DNA sequence: TGTGCCAGCAGTTCACTCCCAGGGGTCTCTGGCTACACCTTC. This gives the protein CASSSLPGVSGYTF.

The chain carries TRBV19 and TRBJ1-4, with a weak D call TRBD1 (5 bases). In germline, CDR1 is LNHDA, CDR2 SQIVND (reference sequence). CDR3 length: 16 amino acids. V was trimmed by 4 bases and J by 10 bases, leaving 22 bases between them. CDR3 sequence reads: CASSSPTTATKGKLFF. In DNA form, the CDR3 reads TGTGCCAGTAGTAGTCCAACGACAGCCACGAAGGGAAAACTGTTTTTT.

Only a few counts were recorded for this clone. The chain couples TRBV5-5 to TRBJ2-5, with a possible D match to TRBD2 (5 bases). The J call may be in error: the DNA end matches TRBJ2-7 better. The CDR3 runs to 15 residues. Germline V gene data show CDR1 as SGHKS and CDR2 as YYEKEE (reference sequence). CDR3 loop: CASSLEDSRSYEQYF. CDR3 bases: TGTGCCAGCAGCTTGGAGGACTCACGGTCCTACGAGCAGTACTTC.

This chain links TRBV5-1 with TRBJ2-7; TRBD2 matches 10 bases. CDR1 is SGHRS and CDR2 is YFSETQ in the germline V gene. V dropped 0 bases and J dropped 4; count of bases not matched to a gene: 7. The CDR3 runs to 16 residues. The CDR3 nucleotides are TGCGCCAGCAGCTTGGCCCCTAGCGGGGGAGAATACGAGCAGTACTTC. Translation: CASSLAPSGGEYEQYF.

Notes on this clone: One end of the junction does not line up with germline, which may come from a read error. J is TRBJ2-3 and V is TRBV9; 10 bases map to TRBD2. This CDR3 contains 16 residues. Germline CDR1 reads SGDLS; CDR2 reads YYNGEE. For the CDR3, the DNA is TGTGCCAGCAGCCCCAGGACTAGCGGTTCCACAAATACGCAGTATTTT. This sequence encodes CASSPRTSGSTNTQYF.

This clone occurred once. The rearrangement joins TRBV2 to TRBJ2-2, with TRBD1 as a possible D gene (5 bases). The V gene lost 7 bases and the J gene lost 5 bases, with 14 bases spanning the gap. The length of the CDR3 is 14 residues. Germline assignment: CDR1 SNHLY and CDR2 FYNNEI. CDR3 loop: CASIDSLRTGELFF. The DNA of the CDR3 is TGTGCCAGCATTGACAGTCTGCGGACCGGGGAGCTGTTTTTT. The variable domain in full, completed from reference TRBV2 and TRBJ2-2, reads EPEVTQTPSHQVTQMGQEVILRCVPISNHLYFYWYRQILGQKVEFLVSFYNNEISEKSEIFDDQFSVERPDGSNFTLKIRSTKLEDSAMYFCASIDSLRTGELFFGEGSRLTVL.

The chain has TRBV9 and TRBJ1-6; no firm D call. The CDR3 contains 16 residues. Trimming took off 6 bases at V and 0 bases at J, with 13 bases between the two ends. Germline V lookup: CDR1 SGDLS, CDR2 YYNGEE. The CDR3: CASTRSESSYNSPLHF. The DNA for the CDR3 is TGTGCCAGCACCCGTTCAGAAAGCTCCTATAATTCACCCCTCCACTTT.

In its sample, this clone was seen a few times. The chain is built from TRBV9 and TRBJ2-3; tentatively, D is TRBD2 (5 bases). Trimming took 2 bases from V and 2 from J, leaving 9 bases between them. Per germline, CDR1 SGDLS and CDR2 YYNGEE. This CDR3 has 14 amino acids. CDR3 residues: CASSVEEFTDTQYF. CDR3 sequence (DNA): TGTGCCAGCAGCGTGGAGGAATTCACAGATACGCAGTATTTT.

V usage is TRBV28 and J usage is TRBJ2-4; 8 bases are shared with TRBD2. V lost 3 bases and J lost 0; bases outside the gene matches: 7. The CDR3 consists of 17 residues. Per germline, CDR1 MDHEN and CDR2 SYDVKM. For the CDR3, the DNA is TGTGCCAGCAGTTTCTGGAGCGGGGGACTAGCCAAAAACATTCAGTACTTC. Protein: CASSFWSGGLAKNIQYF.

The V call is TRBV5-1, the J call TRBJ2-2; 11 nucleotides match TRBD1. V lost 4 bases to trimming and J lost 5 bases; unmatched junction nucleotides: 10. Germline V CDR1 and CDR2: SGHRS, YFSETQ. The CDR3 totals 17 residues. The CDR3, as DNA: TGCGCCAGCAGCAGGACCCCCGGGACAGGGGGAACCGGGGAGCTGTTTTTT. This translates into CASSRTPGTGGTGELFF. Filled out from reference TRBV5-1 and TRBJ2-2, the complete variable domain reads KAGVTQTPRYLIKTRGQQVTLSCSPISGHRSVSWYQQTPGQGLQFLFEYFSETQRNKGNFPGRFSGRQFSNSRSEMNVSTLELGDSALYLCASSRTPGTGGTGELFFGEGSRLTVL.

This rearrangement joins TRBV7-3 to TRBJ2-7; tentatively, D is TRBD1 (5 bases). Germline CDR1 and CDR2: SGHTA and FQGTGA. The V gene lost 4 bases and the J gene lost 4 bases, with 11 bases spanning the gap. CDR3 length: 13 residues. CDR3 loop: CASSSGPGYEQYF. The CDR3 nucleotides read TGTGCCAGCAGCTCAGGACCAGGGTACGAGCAGTACTTC.